The 2 T cell receptor beta chains reported below all come from one sample, sequenced in a study of CD4 T cell repertoires in COVID-19. The table came from immunoSEQ multiplex PCR; TCRdb's copy has only in-frame clones and leaves some out. The sample includes more than 65,000 clones, 83% of them seen just once. Source: CD4+ T cells from peripheral blood, taken after recovery from COVID-19. These receptor sequences come from a human donor who had COVID-19.

J is TRBJ1-5 and V is TRBV3-1 (or the pseudogene TRBV3-2), with D unresolved. The CDR3 extends over 13 amino acids. CDR1 is LGHDT and CDR2 is YNNKEL in the germline V gene (reference sequence). Trimming shortened V by 4 bases and J by 1 base, and 5 bases separated the two germline ends. CDR3 loop: CASSLGSNQPQHF. The CDR3 DNA sequence: TGTGCCAGCAGCCTGGGGAGCAATCAGCCCCAGCATTTT.

The V gene is TRBV3-1 (or the pseudogene TRBV3-2), the J gene TRBJ2-7, with D unclear. The CDR3 loop spans 15 amino acids. CDR1 and CDR2 from the germline V gene are LGHDT and YNNKEL (reference sequence). V was trimmed by 2 bases and J by 4 bases, leaving 15 bases between them. In nucleotides, the CDR3 is TGTGCCAGCAGCCAATATCCTGACAAAAGATACGAGCAGTACTTC. It yields the protein CASSQYPDKRYEQYF.